The clone carrying this T cell receptor (beta chain) was detected only once. The antigen is not known. Both 60 Vbeta primers and 13 Jbeta primers went into the PCR. Sequencing used immunoSEQ multiplex PCR; TCRdb keeps in-frame clones, though not all of them. The table shows around 150,000 clones, with around nine tenths occurring only once. This record belongs to a study of cytomegalovirus exposure and HLA in healthy donors. General study points: Among TCR beta chains of equal frequency, HLA-associated ones were more clonally expanded in a later analysis.

The clonotype originates from a woman in her thirties in good health and CMV-seronegative. Source material: PBMCs.

In DNA, the CDR3 is TGTGCCAGCAGCCGACAGGGTACCTATGGCTACACCTTC. This translates into CASSRQGTYGYTF. The rearrangement links TRBV6-5 to TRBJ1-2, with TRBD1 matching over 7 bases. V lost 6 bases, J lost 4 bases, and 5 bases stayed unmatched. The CDR3 runs to 13 residues. Germline-derived CDR1 and CDR2 are MNHEY and SVGAGI.